The sequence of this T cell receptor (beta chain) was determined in a study of blood T cell repertoires in COVID-19. Across the whole study: There were acute and convalescent COVID-19 samples, and they came from the United States, Italy and Spain. The cDNA or gDNA used as material had been derived from T cells, B-cell-depleted T cells, or PBMCs.

The CDR3 spans 16 residues. Trimming took off 0 bases at V and 0 bases at J, with 9 bases between the two ends. The germline V gene encodes CDR1 LNHNV and CDR2 YYDKDF (reference sequence). The authors' processing: Amplifying reference gene primers gave estimates of nucleated cell counts. The repertoire was sequenced with immunoSEQ multiplex PCR; TCRdb's copy has only in-frame clones and lacks some. V, J and clone size are taken as reported in that table, and D and trimming were inferred from the DNA itself. Of roughly 91,000 clones in the sample, roughly 89% were seen once. Input material: peripheral blood. The chain has TRBV15 and TRBJ2-1; no clear D gene. The sequence came from a man aged 65-85 years with active or convalescent COVID-19. CDR3 nucleotide sequence: TGTGCCACCAGCAGAGATTTGGCCAGCTCCTACAATGAGCAGTTCTTC. Translating it yields CATSRDLASSYNEQFF.